Presented here are 10 T cell receptor beta chains from one specimen sequenced in a study of blood T cell repertoires in COVID-19. Produced via immunoSEQ multiplex PCR; TCRdb's table is partial and in-frame only. The sample includes tens of thousands of clones, about nine tenths of them seen just once. Sample: peripheral blood. The receptor set was obtained from a man aged 65-85 years with active or convalescent COVID-19.

J is TRBJ1-4 and V is TRBV19; no reliable D call. Germline V gene sequence: CDR1 LNHDA, CDR2 SQIVND (reference sequence). This CDR3 has 15 residues. V was cut by 1 base and J by 2 bases, with 8 bases left in between. The CDR3 here is CASSIGATTNEKLFF. CDR3 nucleotide sequence: TGTGCCAGTAGTATAGGAGCAACGACTAATGAAAAACTGTTTTTT.

V usage is TRBV18 and J usage is TRBJ1-1; tentative D call: TRBD1 (5 bases). The CDR3 contains 18 residues. Germline V gene sequence: CDR1 KGHSH, CDR2 LQKENI. V lost 2 bases, J lost 7 bases, and 26 bases lay in between. The DNA of the CDR3 is TGTGCCAGCTCACCATCTGCGGGCTCATCGGGGAGCGGGGGTGAAGCTTTCTTT. Translating gives CASSPSAGSSGSGGEAFF. Combining the CDR3 with reference TRBV18 and TRBJ1-1 gives the whole variable domain NAGVMQNPRHLVRRRGQEARLRCSPMKGHSHVYWYRQLPEEGLKFMVYLQKENIIDESGMPKERFSAEFPKEGPSILRIQQVVRGDSAAYFCASSPSAGSSGSGGEAFFGQGTRLTVV.

This clone has a single count. The V gene is TRBV27, the J gene TRBJ1-2; D possibly corresponds to TRBD1 (5 bases). This CDR3 has 13 amino acids. V lost 5 bases, J lost 4 bases, and 11 bases lay in between. CDR1 is MNHEY, CDR2 SMNVEV, per germline (reference sequence). CDR3 DNA: TGTGCCAGCAGTGGCGACAGCCTCTATGGCTACACCTTC. This codes for CASSGDSLYGYTF.

This clone was counted a few times. This chain links TRBV6-5 with TRBJ1-3, with unresolved D. Per the germline V gene, CDR1 is MNHEY and CDR2 is SVGAGI. V lost 2 bases, J lost 4 bases, and 9 bases lay in between. The CDR3 is 14 residues long. Here the CDR3 DNA reads TGTGCCAGCAGTTACGACAACCAGGGAAACACCATATATTTT. Translated: CASSYDNQGNTIYF.

The V and J genes are TRBV19 and TRBJ1-1; D gene uncertain. The CDR3 sequence is 14 residues long. Germline V gene data show CDR1 as LNHDA and CDR2 as SQIVND (reference sequence). Trimming removed 0 bases at V and 0 bases at J, with 5 bases between. DNA for the CDR3: TGTGCCAGTAGTATAGACAGGTTGAACACTGAAGCTTTCTTT. It specifies CASSIDRLNTEAFF.

The rearrangement links TRBV27 to TRBJ2-5; 8 nucleotides align to TRBD1. CDR1 MNHEY and CDR2 SMNVEV come from the germline V gene (reference sequence). The CDR3 is made up of 16 amino acids. Trimming removed 5 bases from V and 5 bases from J; junction bases left unmatched: 13. CDR3 sequence reads: CASSPQQGAPGETQYF. The CDR3 bases are TGTGCCAGCAGTCCTCAGCAGGGGGCCCCTGGGGAGACCCAGTACTTC.

This chain links TRBV30 with TRBJ2-4; no firm D call. Germline assignment: CDR1 GTSNPN and CDR2 SVGIG (reference sequence). Trimming cost V 2 bases and J 0 bases, with 2 bases left between them. The CDR3 runs to 12 residues. The DNA of the CDR3 is TGTGCCTGGAGTCAAGCCAAAAACATTCAGTACTTC. Translated, it gives CAWSQAKNIQYF.

A single count supports this clone. The V gene is TRBV2, the J gene TRBJ2-7, with a possible D match to TRBD2 (6 bases). Trimming stripped 5 bases from V and 2 bases from J, with 16 bases between. The CDR3 covers 15 residues. Germline lookup yields CDR1 SNHLY and CDR2 FYNNEI. CDR3 in DNA: TGTGCCAGCAGTAGAGACCGGGACTTCGCCTACGAGCAGTACTTC. It yields the protein CASSRDRDFAYEQYF.

The chain employs TRBV19 and TRBJ2-3; D remains unclear. This CDR3 spans 13 amino acids. CDR1 and CDR2 from the germline V gene are LNHDA and SQIVND (reference sequence). With 4 bases removed from V and 5 bases from J, the gap between germline ends came to 10 bases. As DNA, the CDR3 is TGTGCCAGTAGTAAGCGTCCGGGAGATACGCAGTATTTT. This translates into CASSKRPGDTQYF.

The chain has TRBV27 and TRBJ1-2; 8 bases agree with TRBD1. J was trimmed by 8 bases and V by 8 bases; bases with no gene match: 16. CDR3 size: 15 residues. Germline CDR1 and CDR2: MNHEY and SMNVEV (reference sequence). CDR3 in amino acids: CASRLRQGSSFGYTF. CDR3 in DNA: TGTGCCAGCCGACTCAGACAGGGGAGTTCCTTCGGCTACACCTTC.